These T cell receptor beta chains were read from a single sample in a study of blood T cell repertoires in COVID-19. Some clones are missing from TCRdb's copy, which holds only in-frame ones; the method was immunoSEQ multiplex PCR. The sample shows about 200,000 clones, roughly 77% of them seen only once. The specimen was peripheral blood. The receptors here all came from a middle-aged woman with COVID-19, enrolled during active disease. Each CDR3 is given with its conserved first and last residue. D genes are given only for firm matches.

v_call: TRBV2
j_call: TRBJ2-1
d_call: TRBD2
cdr3_aa: CASRSSGSSYNEQFF

v_call: TRBV12-5
j_call: TRBJ2-1
d_call: TRBD2
cdr3_aa: CASAYSGRGDNEQFF

v_call: TRBV4-1
j_call: TRBJ2-1
d_call: TRBD1
cdr3_aa: CASSQERTTGEIGEQFF

v_call: TRBV7-2
j_call: TRBJ2-7
d_call: NA
cdr3_aa: CASSLAAVKHPYF

v_call: TRBV6-6
j_call: TRBJ1-4
d_call: NA
cdr3_aa: CASSYLRASTNEKLFF

v_call: TRBV5-5
j_call: TRBJ1-1
d_call: NA
cdr3_aa: CASSLRGTEAFF

v_call: TRBV7-3
j_call: TRBJ2-3
d_call: NA
cdr3_aa: CASSLGTFTDTQYF

v_call: TRBV14
j_call: TRBJ1-2
d_call: NA
cdr3_aa: CASSHDRDGYTF

v_call: TRBV5-1
j_call: TRBJ2-5
d_call: TRBD2
cdr3_aa: CASSKGLAGGRGQETQYF

v_call: TRBV4-1
j_call: TRBJ2-1
d_call: TRBD1
cdr3_aa: CASSQELDRAEFF

v_call: TRBV5-1
j_call: TRBJ1-1
d_call: TRBD1
cdr3_aa: CASSWGAGGSNTEAFF

v_call: TRBV2
j_call: TRBJ2-7
d_call: NA
cdr3_aa: CASSVPSSYEQYF

v_call: TRBV6-1
j_call: TRBJ1-1
d_call: NA
cdr3_aa: CASSEDIRSAEAFF

v_call: TRBV19
j_call: TRBJ1-2
d_call: NA
cdr3_aa: CASSIALIQGYGYTF

v_call: TRBV10-3
j_call: TRBJ2-7
d_call: NA
cdr3_aa: CAIRGDSYEQYF

v_call: TRBV3-1/TRBV3-2
j_call: TRBJ1-1
d_call: NA
cdr3_aa: CASSQGDRGMDTEAFF

v_call: TRBV4-1
j_call: TRBJ1-2
d_call: TRBD1
cdr3_aa: CASSQEAQGDYGYTF

v_call: TRBV18
j_call: TRBJ2-7
d_call: TRBD1
cdr3_aa: CASSPGTGGSYEQYF

v_call: TRBV27
j_call: TRBJ2-1
d_call: TRBD2
cdr3_aa: CASSLGRERRNNEQFF

v_call: TRBV21-1
j_call: TRBJ2-7
d_call: NA
cdr3_aa: CASSKEAGRQRSYEQYF

v_call: TRBV3-1/TRBV3-2
j_call: TRBJ2-1
d_call: NA
cdr3_aa: CASSYNRGGPHNEQFF

v_call: TRBV12-3/TRBV12-4
j_call: TRBJ1-1
d_call: TRBD1
cdr3_aa: CASSYGQGLQAFF

v_call: TRBV5-8
j_call: TRBJ2-3
d_call: NA
cdr3_aa: CASRSGTGADTQYF

v_call: TRBV7-8
j_call: TRBJ2-3
d_call: NA
cdr3_aa: CASSSNLGSTDTQYF

v_call: TRBV5-1
j_call: TRBJ2-5
d_call: NA
cdr3_aa: CASSFSGQQETQYF

v_call: TRBV19
j_call: TRBJ2-2
d_call: TRBD1
cdr3_aa: CASSTGQVLTGELFF

v_call: TRBV30
j_call: TRBJ2-3
d_call: TRBD2
cdr3_aa: CAWSVQAGVKDTQYF

v_call: TRBV30
j_call: TRBJ1-2
d_call: NA
cdr3_aa: CAWSRGNGYTF

v_call: TRBV27
j_call: TRBJ1-1
d_call: TRBD1
cdr3_aa: CATLTGGGTEAFF

v_call: TRBV6-5
j_call: TRBJ1-1
d_call: TRBD1
cdr3_aa: CASRAGQGNTEAFF

v_call: TRBV2
j_call: TRBJ2-2
d_call: TRBD2
cdr3_aa: CASISGGAGELFF

v_call: TRBV6-2/TRBV6-3
j_call: TRBJ1-1
d_call: TRBD1
cdr3_aa: CASSPRGRYMNTEAFF

v_call: TRBV14
j_call: TRBJ2-7
d_call: TRBD1
cdr3_aa: CASSQEEMGTGVGHEQYF

v_call: TRBV7-9
j_call: TRBJ2-3
d_call: NA
cdr3_aa: CASSLDQTGTDTQYF

v_call: TRBV9
j_call: TRBJ2-3
d_call: TRBD2
cdr3_aa: CASSVAGSGGADTQYF

v_call: TRBV18
j_call: TRBJ1-4
d_call: TRBD1
cdr3_aa: CASSYRQGNEKLFF

v_call: TRBV7-9
j_call: TRBJ1-1
d_call: NA
cdr3_aa: CASSLASGGEAFF

v_call: TRBV30
j_call: TRBJ1-5
d_call: TRBD1
cdr3_aa: CAWSGTVNQPQHF

v_call: TRBV5-5
j_call: TRBJ2-7
d_call: TRBD2
cdr3_aa: CASSLGTSVTYEQYF

v_call: TRBV3-1/TRBV3-2
j_call: TRBJ2-7
d_call: TRBD1
cdr3_aa: CASSLQGARYEQYF

v_call: TRBV5-3
j_call: TRBJ2-5
d_call: TRBD2
cdr3_aa: CARSPHRTSGFQETQYF

v_call: TRBV18
j_call: TRBJ1-1
d_call: NA
cdr3_aa: CASSPGGYLVNTEAFF

v_call: TRBV19
j_call: TRBJ1-2
d_call: TRBD1
cdr3_aa: CASSALDRPYYGYTF

v_call: TRBV6-4
j_call: TRBJ2-2
d_call: TRBD1
cdr3_aa: CASSDRGQNTGELFF

v_call: TRBV3-1/TRBV3-2
j_call: TRBJ1-2
d_call: NA
cdr3_aa: CASSPTAGYGYTF

v_call: TRBV5-4
j_call: TRBJ2-7
d_call: NA
cdr3_aa: CASSLAMGGYEQYF

v_call: TRBV5-1
j_call: TRBJ2-7
d_call: NA
cdr3_aa: CASSFSGTVTYEQYF

v_call: TRBV21-1
j_call: TRBJ1-4
d_call: NA
cdr3_aa: CASSRQEEKLFF

v_call: TRBV19
j_call: TRBJ1-2
d_call: NA
cdr3_aa: CASSGSTVGNYGYTF

v_call: TRBV5-4
j_call: TRBJ2-3
d_call: NA
cdr3_aa: CASSTGHGSTDTQYF

v_call: TRBV7-9
j_call: TRBJ2-3
d_call: TRBD2
cdr3_aa: CASSSGLGTDTQYF

v_call: TRBV19
j_call: TRBJ2-7
d_call: NA
cdr3_aa: CASSIGGSSYEQYF

v_call: TRBV11-2
j_call: TRBJ2-1
d_call: NA
cdr3_aa: CASSLETGAYNEQFF